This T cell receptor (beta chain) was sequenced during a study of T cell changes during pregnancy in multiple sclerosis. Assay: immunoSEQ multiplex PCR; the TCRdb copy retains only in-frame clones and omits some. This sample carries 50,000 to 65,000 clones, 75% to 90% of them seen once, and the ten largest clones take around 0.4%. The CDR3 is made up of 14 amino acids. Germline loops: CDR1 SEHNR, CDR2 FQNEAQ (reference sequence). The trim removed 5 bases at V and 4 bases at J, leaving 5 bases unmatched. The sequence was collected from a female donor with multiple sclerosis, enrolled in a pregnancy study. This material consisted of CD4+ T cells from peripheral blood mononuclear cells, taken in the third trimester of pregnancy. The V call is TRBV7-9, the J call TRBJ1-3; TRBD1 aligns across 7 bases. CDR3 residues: CASSRRDSGNTIYF. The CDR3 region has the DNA TGTGCCAGCAGCCGAAGGGACAGCGGAAACACCATATATTTT.